Shown below are 25 T cell receptor beta chains from a single sample sequenced in a study of blood T cell repertoires in COVID-19. Measured with immunoSEQ multiplex PCR; TCRdb has only the in-frame clones, and not every one. This sample has roughly 140,000 clones, with 65% to 90% found just once. Source material: peripheral blood. All receptors derive from a man aged 50 to 60 with acute or convalescent COVID-19.

The V gene is TRBV7-9, the J gene TRBJ2-1; 8 nucleotides match TRBD2. Trimming removed 5 bases from V and 10 bases from J; junction bases left unmatched: 7. This CDR3 contains 13 residues. The germline V gene encodes CDR1 SEHNR and CDR2 FQNEAQ (reference sequence). In nucleotides, the CDR3 is TGTGCCAGCAGCAACGGGAGGGCCTACGAGCAGTTCTTC. It codes for CASSNGRAYEQFF.

The chain combines TRBV3-1 (or the pseudogene TRBV3-2) with TRBJ1-2; 8 bases map to TRBD1. With V trimmed by 1 base and J by 7 bases, 8 bases remained unmatched. CDR3 length equals 15 residues. Germline V gives CDR1 LGHDT, CDR2 YNNKEL (reference sequence). Here the CDR3 reads CASSQGGTGVSGYTF. In DNA form, the CDR3 reads TGTGCCAGCAGCCAAGGCGGGACAGGAGTTTCTGGCTACACCTTC.

The chain carries TRBV18 and TRBJ2-3; 9 positions match TRBD1. Unmatched junction bases numbered 12, after V lost 8 bases and J lost 6 bases. The CDR3 has 15 amino acids. CDR1 and CDR2 (germline): KGHSH, LQKENI. The CDR3 protein is CASGRASGTGDTQYF. CDR3 nucleotides: TGTGCCAGCGGAAGGGCTTCCGGGACAGGGGATACGCAGTATTTT.

This chain links TRBV4-2 with TRBJ2-2; 9 nucleotides align to TRBD2. Germline values: CDR1 LGHNA, CDR2 YNFKEQ. The CDR3 length is 15 residues. J lost 6 bases, V lost 3 bases, and 5 bases had no gene match. CDR3 in amino acids: CASSQPGLAPGELFF. The DNA for the CDR3 is TGTGCCAGCAGCCAGCCGGGACTAGCACCCGGGGAGCTGTTTTTT.

The chain is built from TRBV28 and TRBJ1-2; 7 nucleotides align to TRBD1. The CDR3 extends over 14 amino acids. The V and J ends lost 5 bases and 2 bases, in that order; junction bases with no gene match: 5. In germline, CDR1 is MDHEN, CDR2 SYDVKM. Here the CDR3 DNA reads TGTGCCAGCAGTACAGGACAGGCGAACTATGGCTACACCTTC. Residues: CASSTGQANYGYTF.

The chain carries TRBV15 and TRBJ2-5; tentative D call: TRBD1 (6 bases). Deletions cut 3 bases from V and 4 bases from J, with 12 bases between. The CDR3 sequence is 14 residues long. Germline CDR1 LNHNV, CDR2 YYDKDF (reference sequence). CDR3 region: CATSSRGRGETQYF. In DNA form, the CDR3 reads TGTGCCACCAGCAGCAGGGGCCGGGGAGAGACCCAGTACTTC.

CDR3 residues: CASTPTGGGELFF. The CDR3 DNA sequence: TGTGCCAGTACCCCGACAGGTGGGGGGGAGCTGTTTTTT. V usage is TRBV19 and J usage is TRBJ2-2; D may be TRBD1 (6 bases). V gave up 7 bases and J gave up 8 bases, with 14 bases separating them. The length of the CDR3 is 13 residues. Germline V lookup: CDR1 LNHDA, CDR2 SQIVND (reference sequence).

The chain recombines TRBV5-1 with TRBJ1-1; no reliable D call. CDR3 length equals 13 residues. From germline, CDR1 is SGHRS and CDR2 YFSETQ. Trimming removed 4 bases from V and 1 base from J, with 8 bases in between. CDR3 residues: CASSPPGNTEAFF. CDR3 sequence (DNA): TGCGCCAGCAGCCCCCCGGGGAACACTGAAGCTTTCTTT.

The V gene is TRBV6-5, the J gene TRBJ1-5; D is undetermined. CDR1 MNHEY and CDR2 SVGAGI come from the germline V gene. The germline V and J ends were trimmed by 8 bases and 3 bases, with 5 bases remaining between them. The CDR3 extends over 11 amino acids. The CDR3 coding sequence is TGTGCCAGCGGCATCAATCAGCCCCAGCATTTT. Amino acid sequence: CASGINQPQHF.

CDR3 amino acids: CATSGGAGVNEQFF. CDR3 DNA sequence: TGTGCCACCTCCGGGGGGGCTGGGGTCAATGAGCAGTTCTTC. The rearrangement links TRBV24-1 to TRBJ2-1, with TRBD2 identical over 8 bases. J was trimmed by 6 bases and V by 9 bases; bases with no gene match: 9. The CDR3 runs 14 residues. Per the germline V gene, CDR1 is KGHDR and CDR2 is SFDVKD.

The table lists this clone with a count of one. The genes are TRBV13 and TRBJ1-2; 9 positions agree with TRBD1. This CDR3 spans 15 amino acids. Germline lookup yields CDR1 PRHDT and CDR2 FYEKMQ (reference sequence). Trimming removed 5 bases from V and 8 bases from J; junction bases left unmatched: 12. CDR3 region: CASSHLGQGTGGYTF. CDR3 DNA sequence: TGTGCCAGCAGCCACCTGGGACAGGGCACAGGGGGCTACACCTTC.

CDR3 bases: TGTGCCATCAGTGAGTCGAGCAGGGTTCAGCAGTTCTTC. It yields the protein CAISESSRVQQFF. V gene TRBV10-3 combines with J gene TRBJ2-1; perhaps TRBD1 as D (5 bases). Trimming left V 0 bases short and J 11 bases short, with 11 bases between. The CDR3 consists of 13 residues. CDR1 and CDR2 from the germline V gene are ENHRY and SYGVKD.

The V gene is TRBV5-1, the J gene TRBJ2-3; 10 bases fit TRBD2. CDR3 length equals 16 residues. The ends lost 1 base at V and 4 bases at J; junction bases unmatched: 6. CDR1 is SGHRS and CDR2 is YFSETQ in the germline V gene. The CDR3 is CASSLSLAGVADTQYF. As DNA, the CDR3 is TGCGCCAGCAGCTTGAGCCTAGCGGGAGTAGCAGATACGCAGTATTTT.

The chain has TRBV28 and TRBJ1-2, with D hard to call. This CDR3 comprises 15 residues. Looked up from germline, CDR1 is MDHEN and CDR2 is SYDVKM. The V end was cut by 4 bases, the J end by 6 bases, with 18 bases between. In DNA, the CDR3 is TGTGCCAGCAGTTCGTCGGGGATTTTTTTGGATGGCTACACCTTC. This codes for CASSSSGIFLDGYTF.

The genes are TRBV6-1 and TRBJ2-7; D is uncertain. In germline, CDR1 is MNHNS, CDR2 SASEGT. This CDR3 is 14 amino acids long. V was pared by 1 base and J by 2 bases, with 9 bases between. CDR3: CASSEGRRTYEQYF. The DNA for the CDR3 is TGTGCCAGCAGTGAAGGGAGAAGGACCTACGAGCAGTACTTC.

The rearrangement links TRBV19 to TRBJ1-1, with 8 bases lining up with TRBD1. The CDR3 contains 13 residues. In germline, CDR1 is LNHDA, CDR2 SQIVND (reference sequence). The junction had 4 bases not matched to a gene; V was cut back by 9 bases and J by 1 base. The CDR3 protein is CASKTGANTEAFF. For the CDR3, the DNA is TGTGCCAGCAAGACAGGGGCGAACACTGAAGCTTTCTTT.

V usage is TRBV5-4 and J usage is TRBJ2-1; 7 nucleotides line up with TRBD1. The trim removed 4 bases at V and 9 bases at J, leaving 7 bases unmatched. The CDR3 is 13 amino acids. The V gene's germline CDR1 is SGHNT and CDR2 YYREEE (reference sequence). CDR3 DNA: TGTGCCAGCAGCACCCGGGACAGCGGTGAGCAGTTCTTC. Protein product: CASSTRDSGEQFF. Filled out from reference TRBV5-4 and TRBJ2-1, the complete variable domain reads ETGVTQSPTHLIKTRGQQVTLRCSSQSGHNTVSWYQQALGQGPQFIFQYYREEENGRGNFPPRFSGLQFPNYSSELNVNALELDDSALYLCASSTRDSGEQFFGPGTRLTVL.

V usage is TRBV6-6 and J usage is TRBJ1-1, with D uncertain. The CDR3 contains 13 residues. V lost 8 bases to trimming and J lost 1 base, with 11 bases between them. CDR1 is MNHNY, CDR2 SVGAGI, per germline (reference sequence). The CDR3 loop is CASSIRGNTEAFF. The CDR3 DNA sequence: TGTGCCAGCTCAATTCGGGGGAACACTGAAGCTTTCTTT.

V gene TRBV19 combines with J gene TRBJ1-5; possible D gene TRBD1, 5 bases. This CDR3 contains 13 residues. The germline CDR1 and CDR2 sequences are LNHDA and SQIVND (reference sequence). V was clipped by 6 bases and J by 3 bases, with 9 bases between them. In DNA form, the CDR3 reads TGTGCCAGTAGGTTACAGGTCAATCAGCCCCAGCATTTT. Amino acid sequence: CASRLQVNQPQHF.

The CDR3 here is CASSNGQGNTEAFF. The CDR3 DNA follows: TGTGCCAGTAGTAACGGACAGGGGAACACTGAAGCTTTCTTT. V gene TRBV19 combines with J gene TRBJ1-1, with 8 positions matching TRBD1. This CDR3 is 14 amino acids long. Germline CDR1 and CDR2: LNHDA and SQIVND (reference sequence). The junction had 2 bases not matched to a gene; V was cut back by 4 bases and J by 1 base.

The genes are TRBV14 and TRBJ2-2, with D possibly TRBD2 on 6 matching bases. Trimming removed 1 base at V and 4 bases at J, with 10 bases between. Per the germline V gene, CDR1 is SGHDN and CDR2 is FVKESK. The CDR3 is 15 amino acids. DNA of the CDR3: TGTGCCAGCAGCCAAGGAGCGGGCCGCACCGGGGAGCTGTTTTTT. Amino acids: CASSQGAGRTGELFF.

The rearrangement joins TRBV5-1 to TRBJ1-5; possibly TRBD1 for D (6 bases). The V and J ends lost 3 bases and 3 bases respectively, with 13 bases between them. From germline, CDR1 is SGHRS and CDR2 YFSETQ. This CDR3 has 15 residues. The CDR3: CASSSGGQNNQPQHF. The CDR3 DNA is TGCGCCAGCAGCTCGGGAGGACAGAACAATCAGCCCCAGCATTTT.

V gene TRBV6-5 combines with J gene TRBJ2-5; 10 bases are a match to TRBD2. This CDR3 is 15 amino acids long. Trimming removed 7 bases from V and 2 bases from J; junction bases left unmatched: 7. Germline CDR1 is MNHEY and CDR2 is SVGAGI. This CDR3 is CASNLAGVVQETQYF. The CDR3 nucleotides read TGTGCCAGCAACCTAGCGGGGGTAGTACAAGAGACCCAGTACTTC.

The chain employs TRBV11-1 and TRBJ2-3; 7 bases are shared with TRBD2. CDR1 and CDR2 (germline): SGHAT, FQDESV (reference sequence). V lost 1 base and J lost 5; bases outside the gene matches: 6. CDR3 length: 15 residues. CDR3 loop: CASSLEAGVGDTQYF. The CDR3 region has the DNA TGTGCCAGCAGCTTAGAGGCGGGAGTCGGAGATACGCAGTATTTT.

This clone was detected a few times. The gene calls are TRBV18 and TRBJ2-1; 8 bases match TRBD2. V shed 5 bases and J 6 bases; nucleotides not matched to a gene: 15. This CDR3 contains 17 residues. Germline loops: CDR1 KGHSH, CDR2 LQKENI. The chain's CDR3 is CASSSYLIAGPGNEQFF. In nucleotides, the CDR3 is TGTGCCAGCTCATCTTATCTAATAGCGGGACCGGGCAATGAGCAGTTCTTC.